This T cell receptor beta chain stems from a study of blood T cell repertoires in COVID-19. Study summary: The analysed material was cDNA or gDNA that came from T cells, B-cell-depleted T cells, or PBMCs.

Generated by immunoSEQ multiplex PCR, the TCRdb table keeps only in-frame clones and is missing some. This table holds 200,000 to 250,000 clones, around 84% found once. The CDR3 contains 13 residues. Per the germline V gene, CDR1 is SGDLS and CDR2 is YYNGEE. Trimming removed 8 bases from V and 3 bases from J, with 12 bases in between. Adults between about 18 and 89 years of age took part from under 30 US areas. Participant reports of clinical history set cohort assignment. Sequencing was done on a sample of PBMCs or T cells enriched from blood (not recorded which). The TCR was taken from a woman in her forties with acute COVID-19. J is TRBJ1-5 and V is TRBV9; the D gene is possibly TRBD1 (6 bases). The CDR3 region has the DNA TGTGCCAGTGCACAGGGACCCAATCAGCCCCAGCATTTT. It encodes CASAQGPNQPQHF.